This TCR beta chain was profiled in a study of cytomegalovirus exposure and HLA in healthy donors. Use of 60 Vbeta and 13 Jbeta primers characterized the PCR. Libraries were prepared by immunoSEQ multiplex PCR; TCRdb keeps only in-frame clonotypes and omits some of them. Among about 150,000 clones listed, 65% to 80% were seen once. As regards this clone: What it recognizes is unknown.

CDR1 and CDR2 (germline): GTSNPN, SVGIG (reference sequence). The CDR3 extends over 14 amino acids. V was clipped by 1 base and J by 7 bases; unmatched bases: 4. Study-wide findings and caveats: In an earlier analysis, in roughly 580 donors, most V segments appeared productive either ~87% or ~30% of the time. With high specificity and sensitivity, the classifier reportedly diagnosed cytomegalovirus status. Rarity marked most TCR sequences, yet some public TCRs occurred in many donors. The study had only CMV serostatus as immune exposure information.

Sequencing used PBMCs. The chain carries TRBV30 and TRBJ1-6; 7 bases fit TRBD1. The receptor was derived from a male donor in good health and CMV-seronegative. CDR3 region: CAWSGGQRNSPLHF. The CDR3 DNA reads TGTGCCTGGAGTGGGGGACAGAGAAATTCACCCCTCCACTTT.